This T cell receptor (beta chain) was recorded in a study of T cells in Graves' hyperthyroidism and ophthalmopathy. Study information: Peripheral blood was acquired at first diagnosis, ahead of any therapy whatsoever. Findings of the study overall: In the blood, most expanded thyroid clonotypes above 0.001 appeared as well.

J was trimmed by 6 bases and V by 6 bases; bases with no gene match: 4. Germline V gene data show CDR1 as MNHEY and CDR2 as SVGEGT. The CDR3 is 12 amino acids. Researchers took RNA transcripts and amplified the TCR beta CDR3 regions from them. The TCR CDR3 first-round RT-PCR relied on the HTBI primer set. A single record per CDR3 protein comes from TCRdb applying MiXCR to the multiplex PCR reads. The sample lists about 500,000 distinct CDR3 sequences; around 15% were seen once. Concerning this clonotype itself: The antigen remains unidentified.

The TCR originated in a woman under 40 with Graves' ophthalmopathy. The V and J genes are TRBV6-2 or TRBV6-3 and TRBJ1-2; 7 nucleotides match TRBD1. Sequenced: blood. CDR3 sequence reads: CASRDGQDGYTF. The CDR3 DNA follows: TGTGCCAGCAGGGACGGACAGGATGGCTACACCTTC.